The rows below give T cell receptor beta chains drawn from one sample of a study of beta chain features in type 1 diabetes. Only in-frame clones appear in the TCRdb table, and some are missing; sequencing was by immunoSEQ multiplex PCR. This table has nearly 250,000 clones, over 12% appearing once. Sequenced: naive CD4+ T cells from blood. The receptors shown here come from a woman aged 40 to 50 in good health. Each CDR3 is given with its conserved first and last residue. The order of the fields is clone size, J gene, V gene, D gene, CDR3 protein, CDR3 DNA. The D gene is left open where the match is weak. Where a row states a size, it is once, few, many or the class of an expanded clone; other rows omit it.

>-|TRBJ1-1|TRBV7-9|-
CASSLFAEAFF
TGTGCCAGCAGCCTTTTCGCTGAAGCTTTCTTT
>-|TRBJ1-1|TRBV6-5|-
CASSYRDTGYKAFF
TGTGCCAGCAGTTATCGGGACACAGGCTACAAAGCTTTCTTT
>-|TRBJ1-1|TRBV5-1|TRBD1
CASSPGTGNTEAFF
TGCGCCAGCAGCCCCGGGACAGGGAACACTGAAGCTTTCTTT
>-|TRBJ1-5|TRBV29-1|-
CSGRRGVDRTVNQPQHF
TGCAGCGGGCGTCGGGGTGTGGATAGGACAGTCAATCAGCCCCAGCATTTT
>-|TRBJ2-1|TRBV5-1|TRBD2
CASIASSGLSYNEQFF
TGCGCCAGCATCGCCTCTAGCGGACTCTCCTACAATGAGCAGTTCTTC
>-|TRBJ2-1|TRBV19|-
CASSTGERYNEQFF
TGTGCCAGTAGTACAGGGGAAAGGTACAATGAGCAGTTCTTC
>-|TRBJ2-5|TRBV2|TRBD1
CASSERDSNQETQYF
TGTGCCAGCAGTGAAAGGGACAGTAACCAAGAGACCCAGTACTTC
>-|TRBJ1-2|TRBV7-2|TRBD1
CASGVRDRGRGYTF
TGTGCCAGCGGGGTCCGGGACAGGGGTCGGGGCTACACCTTC
>-|TRBJ2-5|TRBV4-3|-
CASSHLGTQYF
TGCGCCAGCAGCCACCTCGGTACCCAGTACTTC
>few|TRBJ2-2|TRBV6-6|TRBD2
CASSLPSGPTGELFF
TGTGCCAGCAGTCTCCCTAGCGGGCCCACCGGGGAGCTGTTTTTT
>few|TRBJ1-2|TRBV10-3|TRBD1
CAIGRDRVNYGYTF
TGTGCCATCGGACGGGACAGGGTCAACTATGGCTACACCTTC
>-|TRBJ2-2|TRBV2|TRBD1
CASSPGGANTGELFF
TGTGCCAGCAGTCCAGGGGGCGCGAACACCGGGGAGCTGTTTTTT